This passage covers 23 T cell receptor beta chains from one sample sequenced in a study of blood T cells in healthy people across ages. A sample-barcoded 5' primer and a J-beta primer mix were used in a second PCR of roughly 6 to 11 cycles. TCRdb reanalysed the 5' RACE reads using MiXCR and keeps one entry per CDR3 protein. Here the sample spans 850,000 to 950,000 distinct CDR3 sequences, under 35% being singletons. The specimen was blood. These receptor sequences come from a woman of 80 years or more in good health.

The table lists this clonotype with many counts. The chain couples TRBV7-2 to TRBJ2-7; tentative D call: TRBD1 (5 bases). V gave up 2 bases and J gave up 7 bases, with 15 bases separating them. The CDR3 is 14 amino acids. Germline V gene sequence: CDR1 SGHTA, CDR2 FQGNSA. CDR3 in amino acids: CASSLTNPGWEQYF. CDR3 sequence (DNA): TGTGCCAGCAGCTTAACCAACCCAGGGTGGGAGCAGTACTTC.

The chain uses TRBV7-2 and TRBJ1-6; no firm D call. The CDR3 is 15 residues long. V shed 1 base and J shed 6 bases, with 10 bases lying between them. Germline V gene sequence: CDR1 SGHTA, CDR2 FQGNSA. This CDR3 is CASSLVSGGNSPLHF. Here the CDR3 DNA reads TGTGCCAGCAGCTTAGTATCAGGAGGTAATTCACCCCTCCACTTT.

The rearrangement uses TRBV20-1 and TRBJ2-7; 7 nucleotides agree with TRBD2. V lost 5 bases to trimming and J lost 6 bases; unmatched junction nucleotides: 13. The CDR3 loop spans 14 amino acids. Per germline, CDR1 DFQATT and CDR2 SNEGSKA (reference sequence). The CDR3 region is CSAPRGGRLGEQYF. The CDR3 DNA reads as TGCAGTGCTCCCCGCGGCGGGAGACTCGGCGAGCAGTACTTC.

This clonotype was seen many times. This chain joins TRBV10-3 and TRBJ2-7, with D tentatively TRBD1 (6 bases). The CDR3 contains 13 residues. Trimming stripped 7 bases from V and 3 bases from J, with 13 bases between. CDR1 ENHRY and CDR2 SYGVKD come from the germline V gene. The CDR3 protein is CAITVTGSYEQYF. The DNA for the CDR3 is TGTGCCATCACTGTTACAGGGAGCTACGAGCAGTACTTC.

The table lists this clonotype with a few counts. This could be a read error, since a much larger clone is one nucleotide away. The chain is built from TRBV7-2 and TRBJ2-5; D gene uncertain. Trimming shortened V by 3 bases and J by 11 bases, and 19 bases separated the two germline ends. The CDR3 runs to 14 residues. Germline V gives CDR1 SGHTA, CDR2 FQGNSA. The CDR3 DNA follows: TGTGCCAGCAGCTTGGGTAAGGGCCTCAATGAGCAGTACTTC. This encodes CASSLGKGLNEQYF.

The rearrangement uses TRBV20-1 and TRBJ2-5, with D possibly being TRBD1 (6 bases). The V end lost 4 bases, the J end lost 3 bases, and 18 bases lay between the germline ends. This CDR3 spans 15 amino acids. Germline CDR1 is DFQATT and CDR2 is SNEGSKA (reference sequence). The CDR3 protein is CSAIGQTGPKETQYF. The DNA of the CDR3 is TGCAGTGCTATAGGGCAGACAGGACCTAAAGAGACCCAGTACTTC.

The J gene is TRBJ2-1, the V gene TRBV7-2, with 10 bases matching TRBD2. The junction had 4 bases not matched to a gene; V was cut back by 1 base and J by 13 bases. CDR3 length equals 13 residues. Germline V gene data show CDR1 as SGHTA and CDR2 as FQGNSA. The chain's CDR3 is CASSLGAGGAQFF. In DNA form, the CDR3 reads TGTGCCAGCAGCTTAGGAGCGGGGGGGGCCCAGTTCTTC.

Only a few counts were recorded for this clonotype. Just one base apart from a much larger clone, this may be a read error. The CDR3 is CASSEASGGANEQYF. CDR3 bases: TGTGCCAGCAGTGAAGCCAGCGGGGGGGCTAATGAGCAGTACTTC. The rearrangement links TRBV6-1 to TRBJ2-7, with 10 bases that match TRBD2. V was pared by 0 bases and J by 7 bases, with 6 bases of the junction left unmatched. CDR3 length equals 15 residues. Germline values: CDR1 MNHNS, CDR2 SASEGT.

In its sample, this clonotype was seen many times. V and J are TRBV20-1 and TRBJ1-2; D is undetermined. Between the trimmed V and J ends, which lost 1 base and 4 bases, there was a span of 19 bases. CDR3 size: 16 residues. The germline V gene encodes CDR1 DFQATT and CDR2 SNEGSKA (reference sequence). The CDR3 sequence is CSARAAAEPTSYGYTF. The CDR3 DNA sequence: TGCAGTGCTAGAGCAGCGGCGGAACCAACATCCTATGGCTACACCTTC.

This clonotype came up many times. The chain employs TRBV6-5 and TRBJ2-1; D is ambiguous. This CDR3 spans 14 amino acids. Germline V lookup: CDR1 MNHEY, CDR2 SVGAGI. The ends were cut back, 6 bases at V and 0 bases at J, with 9 bases in the middle. CDR3 sequence reads: CASSTVSSYNEQFF. DNA for the CDR3: TGTGCCAGCAGCACCGTGAGCTCCTACAATGAGCAGTTCTTC.

As to this clonotype: This may stem from a read error, because a much larger clone lies one nucleotide away. The chain links TRBV6-2 or TRBV6-3 to TRBJ2-4; D might be TRBD2 (5 bases). The J call may be incorrect, as the DNA end agrees better with TRBJ2-7. Germline V gene lookup returns CDR1 MNHEY and CDR2 SVGEGT. The CDR3 is made up of 15 amino acids. CDR3 region: CVSTPLGLISYEQYF. As DNA, the CDR3 is TGTGTCAGCACCCCACTAGGGTTAATCTCCTACGAGCAGTACTTC.

For this clonotype: A junction boundary mismatches the germline segment, possibly from a read error. The chain is built from TRBV7-2 and TRBJ2-3; TRBD2 matches at 10 bases. Germline loops: CDR1 SGHTA, CDR2 FQGNSA. CDR3 length equals 14 residues. The CDR3 DNA reads TGTGCCAGCAGTAGTAGCGGGGGGCGGGATACGCGGTATTTT. Translating it yields CASSSSGGRDTRYF.

The chain carries TRBV3-1 and TRBJ2-5, with 10 bases that match TRBD2. The junction had 2 bases not matched to a gene; V was cut back by 2 bases and J by 2 bases. The CDR3 length is 15 residues. Germline CDR1 is LGHDT and CDR2 is YNNKEL (reference sequence). The CDR3 reads CASSQSSGGQETQYF. The CDR3 DNA is TGTGCCAGCAGCCAATCTAGCGGGGGTCAAGAGACCCAGTACTTC.

As concerns this clonotype: One end of the junction does not line up with germline, which may come from a read error. The V and J genes are TRBV24-1 and TRBJ1-1, with 9 bases matching TRBD1. The CDR3 runs 13 residues. Germline CDR1 is KGHDR and CDR2 is SFDVKD. CDR3 loop: CTTRRTGVTEAFF. The CDR3 DNA reads TGTACCACCAGGAGGACAGGGGTGACTGAAGCTTTCTTT.

This clonotype was picked up a small number of times. The J gene is TRBJ1-2, the V gene TRBV21-1; TRBD1, the table's D call, was not compared with the DNA. TRBV21-1 is deemed a pseudogene. The CDR3 covers 15 residues. For the CDR3, the DNA is TGTGCCAGCAGCCCAGGGGACAGGGCGGGTTATGGCTACACCTTC. It translates to CASSPGDRAGYGYTF.

This clonotype has a count of ten or more. This chain uses TRBV6-5 with TRBJ1-6; TRBD1 is a possible D gene (6 bases). The germline V gene has CDR1 MNHEY and CDR2 SVGAGI. This CDR3 has 13 amino acids. V lost 6 bases and J 10 bases, leaving 13 bases between the germline ends. Here the CDR3 DNA reads TGTGCCAGCAGGCGGACAGAACGGTCACCCCTCCACTTT. This translates into CASRRTERSPLHF.

V is TRBV11-1 and J is TRBJ1-1, with D unresolved. The CDR3 is 13 amino acids. Germline lookup yields CDR1 SGHAT and CDR2 FQDESV (reference sequence). V was trimmed by 7 bases and J by 3 bases, leaving 12 bases between them. The CDR3 region has the DNA TGTGCCAGCACCCGCGCCGGTTACACTGAAGCTTTCTTT. Amino acids: CASTRAGYTEAFF.

This clonotype was counted a few times. The chain employs TRBV20-1 and TRBJ1-4; D is ambiguous. The V end lost 0 bases, the J end lost 1 base, and 6 bases lay between the germline ends. This CDR3 is 14 amino acids long. Germline V gives CDR1 DFQATT, CDR2 SNEGSKA (reference sequence). This CDR3 is CSARERGTNEKLFF. CDR3 DNA: TGCAGTGCTAGAGAACGGGGAACTAATGAAAAACTGTTTTTT.

There are a few counts of this clonotype. This CDR3 reads CASSSGEQPQHF. The CDR3 DNA follows: TGTGCCAGCAGCTCCGGCGAACAGCCCCAGCATTTT. The rearrangement links TRBV7-9 to TRBJ1-5, with D unclear. Trimming shortened V by 4 bases and J by 7 bases, and 8 bases separated the two germline ends. Germline CDR1 and CDR2: SEHNR and FQNEAQ (reference sequence). The CDR3 loop spans 12 amino acids. Full variable domain (outside the CDR3, taken from reference TRBV7-9 and TRBJ1-5): DTGVSQNPRHKITKRGQNVTFRCDPISEHNRLYWYRQTLGQGPEFLTYFQNEAQLEKSRLLSDRFSAERPKGSFSTLEIQRTEQGDSAMYLCASSSGEQPQHFGDGTRLSIL.

This clonotype was observed at least ten times. This chain links TRBV25-1 with TRBJ2-4, with 7 bases aligning to TRBD2. With V trimmed by 3 bases and J by 6 bases, 8 bases remained unmatched. The germline V gene encodes CDR1 MGHDK and CDR2 SYGVNS. The CDR3 extends over 15 amino acids. The CDR3 here is CASSEGGIGRNIQYF. The DNA for the CDR3 is TGTGCCAGCAGTGAGGGGGGGATAGGGAGAAACATTCAGTACTTC.

A few counts support this clonotype. The chain uses TRBV24-1 and TRBJ2-5; a weak D match, TRBD2 (5 bases). The germline gives CDR1 KGHDR, CDR2 SFDVKD. CDR3 length equals 14 residues. Trimming pared 2 bases from V and 4 bases from J, leaving 10 bases between. CDR3 DNA: TGTGCCACCAGTGATTCGGGAATAGTAGAGACCCAGTACTTC. Protein: CATSDSGIVETQYF.

The chain links TRBV29-1 to TRBJ1-2; 10 positions agree with TRBD1. CDR1 is SQVTM, CDR2 ANQGSEA, per germline. The CDR3 has 13 amino acids. With 7 bases clipped from V and 8 bases from J, the junction kept 10 bases outside the gene matches. As DNA, the CDR3 is TGCAGCGCCTTGGGGGACAGGGGAGGAGGCTACACCTTC. Translated, it gives CSALGDRGGGYTF.

Many counts were recorded for this clonotype. The V call is TRBV6-1, the J call TRBJ2-3; maybe TRBD1 (5 bases). V dropped 3 bases and J dropped 4 bases, with 11 bases sitting between them. There are 14 residues in the CDR3. Looked up from germline, CDR1 is MNHNS and CDR2 is SASEGT. The DNA for the CDR3 is TGTGCCAGCAGTGAGGCAGGGTCGGCAGATACGCAGTATTTT. Its translation is CASSEAGSADTQYF.